A selection of T cell receptor beta chains follows, all from one sample in a study of shared clonotypes between healthy human individuals. The data were produced by immunoSEQ multiplex PCR, yet TCRdb's version contains in-frame clones alone and is incomplete. The data hold 450,000 or so clones, with 70% to 80% observed a single time. The sequenced material came from PBMCs. Receptors originate from a woman aged 40 to 50 in good health. Some clones in this sample may be carry-over from other donors' samples. The CDR3 runs from the conserved cysteine through the conserved F or W.

v_gene	CDR3aa
TRBV7-9	CASSLQGQGYEQYF
TRBV6-1	CASSPLGAGPQGMHF
TRBV28	CASSPSEGDSVSYEQYF
TRBV4-3	CASSQGGGASGIHTQFF
TRBV5-1	CASRKGAGGAGETQYF
TRBV20-1	CSAFGPWGTF
TRBV29-1	CSVAIGGELGRYGYTF
TRBV9	CASSQGTKDVETQYF
TRBV18	CASSPRAGGRNEQFF
TRBV11-1	CASRERGSFHQYF
TRBV4-2	CASSQVWTGVEKLFF
TRBV4-3	CASSQAELREVDGELFF